This entry is about one T cell receptor (beta chain). Its specific antigen is unknown. Base qualities are not at hand, and no much larger clone is one base apart. These data come from a study of blood T cell repertoires in COVID-19 (dated by TCRdb to between 2020 and 2021). Notes on the research overall: Collaborator samples came from the United States, Italy and Spain and covered acute and convalescent phases of COVID-19. The prospective study material was composed of cDNA or gDNA derived from T cells, B-cell-depleted T cells, or PBMCs. Subjects who had been exposed to COVID-19, were actively infected with it, or had recovered from it provided the deeply sampled blood TCRbeta repertoires that made up the dataset. The repertoires were released in a freely available public database meant as a resource for research on the immune response to SARS-CoV-2. Samples were obtained from the ongoing ImmuneRACE study (first 160 participants) and from 1,200 or so subjects provided by 6 global collaborators. Sample metadata almost always included a de-identified subject ID, COVID-19 status, age in years and sex. Where available, HLA class I and class II types were obtained from metadata supplied by the sample provider rather than from assay-based typing.

A second Seattle source provided samples from volunteer blood donors who had recovered from COVID-19. Collaborating institutions collected whole blood in K2EDTA tubes following their own protocols. For TCRbeta analysis, collaborators shipped samples in one of three forms: frozen whole blood, isolated PBMCs, or DNA extracted from either of those sample types. Results the study describes overall, beyond this receptor: The quantity of clinical and demographic metadata differed by source and by participant and was supplied without curation.

The germline V gene supplies CDR1 SQVTM and CDR2 ANQGSEA. The CDR3, cysteine through phenylalanine, is 16 amino acids long. Of all the DNA, just the CDR3 is kept, 48 bases in frame from base 1. The germline V and J ends show losses of 6 bases and 2 bases respectively, and no gene match explains 16 bases of the junction. TCRbeta CDR3 regions were amplified from genomic DNA by means of the immunoSEQ Assay, a bias-controlled multiplex PCR. The paper's data handling went like this. Nucleated cell counts per sample were estimated from amplification of reference gene primers within the assay. To quantify the absolute abundance of each unique TCRbeta CDR3 rearrangement, sequence reads were collapsed and filtered. For each sample, productive Simpson clonality was calculated as the square root of Simpson's diversity index over productive rearrangements. TCRdb holds this immuneACCESS table with in-frame rearrangements only. Some clones are missing; in checked studies, unresolved V genes explain under half, and the rest has no known cause. The V and J calls and clone size come from that table; D and trimming were worked out from the DNA. The table for this sample lists a few hundred thousand clones; more than 70% of them were counted only once. The ten largest clones capture under 6.5% of the sample.

The chain uses TRBV29-1 and TRBJ2-7, and TRBD2 aligns with 7 junction nucleotides. Source material: peripheral blood. This TCR came from a man aged 18 to 30 who had recovered from COVID-19. The sequenced DNA is TGCAGCGTGGCTCCCGTTAGGCTAGCGGCGCCCTACGAGCAGTACTTC. Its coded protein is CSVAPVRLAAPYEQYF.